The clone carrying this T cell receptor beta chain was recorded only once. The entry originates in a study of T cells in Graves' hyperthyroidism and ophthalmopathy. Germline V gives CDR1 SEHNR, CDR2 FQNEAQ (reference sequence). With 9 bases removed from V and 0 bases from J, the gap between germline ends came to 9 bases. The CDR3 runs 14 residues. Amplified TCR beta CDR3 regions derived from RNA transcripts. TCR CDR3 regions were first amplified by RT-PCR with HTBI primers. TCRdb ran MiXCR on the multiplex PCR reads and lists one entry per CDR3 protein. This sample has tens of thousands of distinct CDR3 sequences, with roughly 51% found just once.

The material sequenced was peripheral blood or thyroid tissue (not recorded which). The TCR was taken from a man younger than 30 with Graves' hyperthyroidism. The V gene is TRBV7-9, the J gene TRBJ2-6; D not resolved. The CDR3 bases are TGTGCCAGTATTAAGGACTCTGGGGCCAACGTCCTGACTTTC. Translating gives CASIKDSGANVLTF.